Listed here are 18 T cell receptor beta chains from one sample, sequenced in a study of blood T cells in healthy people across ages. Primed by a sample-barcoded 5' primer and a J-beta primer mix, a second PCR proceeded for about 6 to 12 cycles. One entry per CDR3 protein, called by TCRdb with MiXCR from the 5' RACE reads. The sample carries 650,000 to 950,000 distinct CDR3 sequences, roughly 44% recorded once. The sample was blood. The source is a man aged 60-69 years in good health.

The chain employs TRBV7-9 and TRBJ1-6, with D tentatively TRBD1 (5 bases). Trimming took 0 bases from V and 8 from J, leaving 11 bases between them. The CDR3 consists of 15 residues. Germline V gene sequence: CDR1 SEHNR, CDR2 FQNEAQ (reference sequence). CDR3 region: CASSLAQGMDSPLHF. The CDR3 nucleotides are TGTGCCAGCAGCTTAGCTCAGGGTATGGATTCACCCCTCCACTTT.

The chain employs TRBV20-1 and TRBJ1-5; D not certain. The CDR3 has 16 amino acids. The germline V gene encodes CDR1 DFQATT and CDR2 SNEGSKA (reference sequence). Trimming shortened V by 1 base and J by 1 base, and 14 bases separated the two germline ends. The CDR3 loop is CSARAAFSISNQPQHF. CDR3 DNA: TGCAGTGCTAGAGCGGCATTCAGTATCAGCAATCAGCCCCAGCATTTT.

This clonotype was recorded at least ten times. The V and J genes are TRBV4-2 and TRBJ2-7; 8 positions agree with TRBD1. The germline V gene has CDR1 LGHNA and CDR2 YNFKEQ. Trimming cost V 3 bases and J 3 bases; bases outside gene matches: 7. The CDR3 runs 15 residues. CDR3 nucleotide sequence: TGTGCCAGCAGCCAGGGGACAGGAGACTTCTACGAGCAGTACTTC. This sequence encodes CASSQGTGDFYEQYF.

The rearrangement links TRBV12-3 or TRBV12-4 to TRBJ2-5, with D tentatively TRBD1 (6 bases). Trimming left V 3 bases short and J 3 bases short, with 11 bases between. This CDR3 contains 14 residues. The CDR3 nucleotides are TGTGCCAGCAGTTTGAGGACAGTTGAAGAGACCCAGTACTTC. Encoded protein: CASSLRTVEETQYF.

The rearrangement joins TRBV12-3 or TRBV12-4 to TRBJ1-4; TRBD1 agrees at 7 bases. This CDR3 is built from 15 residues. V shed 9 bases and J 8 bases; nucleotides not matched to a gene: 15. CDR3 nucleotide sequence: TGTGCCAGTCGACCCAGGGGGGCGCGGGACGAAAAACTGTTTTTT. As protein: CASRPRGARDEKLFF.

The chain links TRBV9 to TRBJ2-3; 7 bases align to TRBD2. There are 14 residues in the CDR3. CDR1 SGDLS and CDR2 YYNGEE come from the germline V gene. V lost 6 bases, J lost 2 bases, and 6 bases stayed unmatched. CDR3: CASTRDYSTDTQYF. CDR3 bases: TGTGCCAGCACCAGGGACTACTCCACAGATACGCAGTATTTT.

This chain uses TRBV20-1 with TRBJ2-1; a weak D match, TRBD2 (5 bases). CDR3 length equals 14 residues. V was cut by 6 bases and J by 2 bases, with 14 bases left in between. The germline gives CDR1 DFQATT, CDR2 SNEGSKA (reference sequence). The CDR3 here is CSAPTTHTYNEQFF. Written as DNA, the CDR3 is TGCAGTGCACCGACTACTCATACCTACAATGAGCAGTTCTTC.

The CDR3 loop is CATSTDSSYNEQYF. CDR3 DNA: TGTGCCACCTCAACTGACAGTTCCTACAATGAGCAGTACTTC. V is TRBV24-1 and J is TRBJ2-1, with D possibly matching TRBD1 (5 bases). The J call may be incorrect, as the DNA end agrees better with TRBJ2-7. The length of the CDR3 is 14 residues. CDR1 is KGHDR, CDR2 SFDVKD, per germline.

The chain employs TRBV29-1 and TRBJ1-2; 7 bases line up with TRBD1. V shed 6 bases and J 7 bases; nucleotides not matched to a gene: 11. Germline CDR1 SQVTM, CDR2 ANQGSEA. The CDR3 is 13 amino acids. The CDR3 DNA sequence: TGCAGCGTCTCAGGGGGAAGAGCTGGTGGCTACACCTTC. This gives the protein CSVSGGRAGGYTF.

The V and J genes are TRBV3-1 and TRBJ2-7; 9 nucleotides match TRBD1. In germline, CDR1 is LGHDT, CDR2 YNNKEL (reference sequence). The V gene end was trimmed by 4 bases and the J gene end by 2 bases; junction bases not matched to a gene: 6. The length of the CDR3 is 15 residues. Written as DNA, the CDR3 is TGTGCCAGCAGCCGACGGGACAGGGCTGCCTACGAGCAGTACTTC. This encodes CASSRRDRAAYEQYF.

The chain joins TRBV25-1 to TRBJ2-5; 11 bases are a match to TRBD1. The trim removed 5 bases at V and 11 bases at J, leaving 22 bases unmatched. The V gene's germline CDR1 is MGHDK and CDR2 SYGVNS. This CDR3 has 18 amino acids. The CDR3 nucleotides read TGTGCCAGCAGTACACGGACAGGGGGCGCGGGGGATCACAATGAGCAGTACTTC. It translates to CASSTRTGGAGDHNEQYF.

This clonotype was counted only a few times. The V and J genes are TRBV6-6 and TRBJ1-5; TRBD1 might be the D (5 bases). Germline V gene data show CDR1 as MNHNY and CDR2 as SVGAGI (reference sequence). Trimming left V 10 bases short and J 4 bases short, with 14 bases between. The CDR3 runs 13 residues. CDR3 sequence (DNA): TGTGCCACCGATGGGGGATCAAATCAGCCCCAGCATTTT. Its protein product is CATDGGSNQPQHF.

V is TRBV4-3 and J is TRBJ2-7; a possible D gene is TRBD2 (5 bases). The germline V and J ends were trimmed by 1 base and 6 bases, with 22 bases remaining between them. Germline V CDR1 and CDR2: LGHNA, YSLEER. The CDR3 totals 17 residues. The CDR3 sequence: CASSQGSGNLNPSEQYF. CDR3 coding DNA: TGCGCCAGCAGCCAAGGATCGGGGAACCTCAACCCTAGCGAGCAGTACTTC.

Comments on this clonotype: Here the CDR3 omits its conserved ending phenylalanine or tryptophan, so a read error is the likely source. The chain combines TRBV7-2 with TRBJ2-5; 8 nucleotides match TRBD1. Trimming took 5 bases from V and 5 from J; bases not matched to a gene: 7. The CDR3 covers 14 residues. The germline V gene has CDR1 SGHTA and CDR2 FQGNSA. CDR3 protein: CASSRDRGTETQYS. CDR3 in DNA: TGTGCCAGCAGCCGAGACAGGGGAACGGAGACCCAGTACTCC.

This clonotype was seen a handful of times. This sequence joins TRBV20-1 and TRBJ2-1; 9 bases are a match to TRBD1. The V and J ends lost 4 bases and 3 bases, in that order; junction bases with no gene match: 7. This CDR3 is 15 amino acids long. The germline CDR1 and CDR2 sequences are DFQATT and SNEGSKA (reference sequence). The CDR3 DNA reads TGCAGTGCTAAAAGCACAGGGGGCGGCTACAATGAGCAGTTCTTC. Amino acid sequence: CSAKSTGGGYNEQFF.

The rearrangement joins TRBV4-2 to TRBJ1-2; a weak D match, TRBD1 (5 bases). V was cut by 0 bases and J by 9 bases, with 17 bases left in between. There are 15 residues in the CDR3. Per germline, CDR1 LGHNA and CDR2 YNFKEQ. CDR3 in amino acids: CASSQDWGRVERYTF. The CDR3 DNA sequence: TGTGCCAGCAGCCAAGATTGGGGCAGGGTCGAACGCTACACCTTC.

The chain is built from TRBV27 and TRBJ1-2, with D tentatively TRBD1 (6 bases). The germline V gene has CDR1 MNHEY and CDR2 SMNVEV (reference sequence). The CDR3 consists of 15 residues. V lost 6 bases and J lost 3, with 17 bases in between. The CDR3 DNA reads as TGTGCCAGCAGCCAAAAGGGGGGCGGCCACTATGGCTACACCTTC. Amino acids: CASSQKGGGHYGYTF.

The gene calls are TRBV9 and TRBJ2-3; tentative D call: TRBD2 (6 bases). CDR1 SGDLS and CDR2 YYNGEE come from the germline V gene. The CDR3 has 14 amino acids. V lost 4 bases and J lost 2, with 11 bases in between. The CDR3 sequence: CASSTGLNTDTQYF. The CDR3 DNA reads TGTGCCAGCAGCACCGGACTAAACACAGATACGCAGTATTTT.